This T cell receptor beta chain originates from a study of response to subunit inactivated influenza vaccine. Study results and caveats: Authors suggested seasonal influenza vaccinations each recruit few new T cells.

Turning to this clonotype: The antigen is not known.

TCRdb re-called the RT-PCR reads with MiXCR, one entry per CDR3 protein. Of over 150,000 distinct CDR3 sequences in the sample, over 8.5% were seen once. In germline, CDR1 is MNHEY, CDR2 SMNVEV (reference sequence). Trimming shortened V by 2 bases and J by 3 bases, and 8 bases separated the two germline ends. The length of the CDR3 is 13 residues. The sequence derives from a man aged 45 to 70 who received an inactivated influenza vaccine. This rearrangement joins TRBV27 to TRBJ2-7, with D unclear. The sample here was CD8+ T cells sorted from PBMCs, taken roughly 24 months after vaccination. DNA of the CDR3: TGTGCCAGCAGTTTAACGTACTTCTACGAGCAGTACTTC. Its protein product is CASSLTYFYEQYF.